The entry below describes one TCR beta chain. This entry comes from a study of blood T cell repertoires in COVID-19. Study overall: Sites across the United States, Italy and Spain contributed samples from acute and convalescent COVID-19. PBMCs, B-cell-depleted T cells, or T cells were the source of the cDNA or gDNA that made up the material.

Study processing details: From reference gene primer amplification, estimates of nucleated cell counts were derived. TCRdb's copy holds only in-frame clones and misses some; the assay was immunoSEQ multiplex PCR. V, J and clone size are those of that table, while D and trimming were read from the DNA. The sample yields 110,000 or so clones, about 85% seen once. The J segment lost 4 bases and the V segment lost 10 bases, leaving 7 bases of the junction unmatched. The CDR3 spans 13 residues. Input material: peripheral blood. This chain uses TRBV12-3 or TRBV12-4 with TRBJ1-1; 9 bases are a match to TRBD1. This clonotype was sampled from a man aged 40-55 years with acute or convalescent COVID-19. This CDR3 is CAINRGQGTEAFF. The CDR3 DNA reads TGTGCCATTAACAGGGGGCAGGGCACTGAAGCTTTCTTT.